This is a list of T cell receptor beta chains from one sample in a study of Graves' ophthalmopathy and Graves' hyperthyroidism. A single record per CDR3 protein comes from TCRdb applying MiXCR to the multiplex PCR reads. Of some 250,000 distinct CDR3 sequences in the sample, approximately 42% were seen once. Specimen: peripheral blood. The receptor set was obtained from an adult man with Graves' ophthalmopathy. The CDR3 runs from the conserved cysteine through the conserved F or W. D genes are given only for firm matches. A row's size may be missing; if present it is once, few, many or a size class.

TGTGCCAGCAGCTCCCAGGCCCTGGGAGGGGAGACCCAGTACTTC	CASSSQALGGETQYF	NA	15	TRBD2	TRBJ2-5	TRBV5-6
TGTGCCAGCAGCTTAGATCGGAGGCACGAGCAGTACTTC	CASSLDRRHEQYF	NA	13	NA	TRBJ2-7	TRBV11-2
TGTGCCAGCAGCCCCGGGCAGCTGCCATATGGCTACACCTTC	CASSPGQLPYGYTF	NA	14	NA	TRBJ1-2	TRBV5-6
TGTGCCAGCAGTCCGGTGCGTCTGAACCAAGAGACCCAGTACTTC	CASSPVRLNQETQYF	few	15	NA	TRBJ2-5	TRBV25-1
TGCAGCGTTGGGGCGGGACAGGTGGGGGAGACCCAGTACTTC	CSVGAGQVGETQYF	NA	14	TRBD1	TRBJ2-5	TRBV29-1
TGCAGTGCTTATGCCGGGACAGCTAATTCACCCCTCCACTTT	CSAYAGTANSPLHF	few	14	TRBD1	TRBJ1-6	TRBV20-1
TGTGCCGTTGGGCCTGAGGGCAATGAGCAGTTCTTC	CAVGPEGNEQFF	NA	12	NA	TRBJ2-1	TRBV10-3
TGTGCCAGCTCACCAGGCCAGGGAACAACTAATGAAAAACTGTTTTTT	CASSPGQGTTNEKLFF	NA	16	NA	TRBJ1-4	TRBV2
TGTGCCAGCTCACCAAGGCCGGGACAGGGTATGCCATGGTACTTC	CASSPRPGQGMPWYF	NA	15	TRBD1	TRBJ2-7	TRBV18
TGTGCCAGCAGCTCTCAACAGGGATCGGCTCAAGAGACCCAGTACTTC	CASSSQQGSAQETQYF	few	16	NA	TRBJ2-5	TRBV7-9
TGTGCCAGTAGTATTCCCAGGGACTCTGGAAACACCATATATTTT	CASSIPRDSGNTIYF	NA	15	NA	TRBJ1-3	TRBV19
TGTGCCAGCAGGATGACTAGCTGGGAGACCCAGTACTTC	CASRMTSWETQYF	many	13	TRBD2	TRBJ2-5	TRBV25-1
TGCAGTGCTAGGTGGAGTCTCTTTCCCTACGAGCAGTACTTC	CSARWSLFPYEQYF	few	14	NA	TRBJ2-7	TRBV20-1
TGTGCCACCAGCAGTTCCGGAGACAGGGGCAATTCACCCCTCCACTTT	CATSSSGDRGNSPLHF	few	16	TRBD1	TRBJ1-6	TRBV15
TGCAGTGCTCTCCGGGACCTTAATTCACCCCTCCACTTT	CSALRDLNSPLHF	NA	13	NA	TRBJ1-6	TRBV20-1
TGTGCCAGTAGTATAAAGAGGGCCCCCTACGAGCAGTACTTC	CASSIKRAPYEQYF	NA	14	NA	TRBJ2-7	TRBV19
TGTGCCATCAGTGATGCAAGCCTAGGGACAGGGATCTTCTACGAGCAGTACTTC	CAISDASLGTGIFYEQYF	NA	18	TRBD1	TRBJ2-7	TRBV10-3
TGTGCCATCAGGACGCTAGTTAAGGGGCGGGAGTCCTACGAGCAGTACTTC	CAIRTLVKGRESYEQYF	once	17	TRBD2	TRBJ2-7	TRBV10-3